The entry below describes one T cell receptor (beta chain). This record belongs to a study of T cells after yellow fever vaccination. TCRdb fed the 5' RACE reads into MiXCR, producing one record per CDR3 protein. The sample has 500,000 to 650,000 distinct CDR3 sequences, about a sixth seen once. This receptor was taken from a man younger than 35 who received the YFV17D yellow fever vaccine. Sequencing used PBMCs, obtained 5 days after the first yellow fever vaccination.

The CDR3 is CSASWTPTSTDTQYF. CDR3 sequence (DNA): TGCAGTGCTAGCTGGACCCCTACTAGCACAGATACGCAGTATTTT. V usage is TRBV20-1 and J usage is TRBJ2-3; D ambiguous. V dropped 3 bases and J dropped 0 bases, with 13 bases sitting between them. The CDR3 is 15 residues long. CDR1 is DFQATT and CDR2 is SNEGSKA in the germline V gene (reference sequence).